The source of this TCR beta chain is a study of T cells in Graves' hyperthyroidism and ophthalmopathy (dated by TCRdb to between 2018 and 2021). Study-wide context: Peripheral blood samples were taken at the time of initial diagnosis, prior to any treatment. To identify distinguishing TCR V-J signatures, a discovery cohort of 90 to 100 patients was used, comprising under 45 with Graves' ophthalmopathy and 55 to 65 with stable Graves' hyperthyroidism. Prospective prediction of ophthalmopathy was tested in an independent validation cohort of under 20 hyperthyroidism patients and 17 patients who later progressed to ophthalmopathy. For training and testing, the 100 or so patients in the discovery cohort were randomly divided in a 7:3 ratio. Thyroid tissue and blood T-cell repertoires from over 5 Graves' hyperthyroidism patients were also compared in the study. After sampling, hyperthyroidism patients received methimazole starting at 30 mg daily, and ophthalmopathy patients received high-dose intravenous methylprednisolone. The paper reports TCR Vbeta CDR3 sequencing of some 140 peripheral blood samples: 43 ophthalmopathy, approximately 74 hyperthyroidism and around 17 progressor patients. Overall study outcomes, separate from this receptor: Blood samples also contained most of the expanded thyroid clonotypes (frequency above 0.001), which suggests that blood repertoires may reflect thyroid immune responses. No statistical method was used to fix the sample size in advance, and group allocation was not hidden from the investigators. In validation, progression to ophthalmopathy was predicted by the model with 65% to 71% sensitivity and just over 72% specificity, a median of 6.5 months before onset. In cross-validation, a model built on a 13 V-J signature told ophthalmopathy apart from stable hyperthyroidism with approximately 91% sensitivity and about 81% specificity, and in testing the same model reached 80%/75%.

Stable Graves' hyperthyroidism was defined as the absence of progression to ophthalmopathy over 18 months of follow-up. Hyperthyroidism patients were newly diagnosed, with disease duration under 2 months, and aged 18 to 65 years. Exclusion was applied to patients with uncontrolled infections, other autoimmune diseases, pregnancy or lactation. Diagnoses were established on the basis of clinical symptoms, serum thyroxine and TRAb, thyroid ultrasound, and orbital computed tomography. Ficoll-Paque density gradient centrifugation was used to isolate PBMCs from 8.5 to 10 ml of fresh peripheral blood. Total RNA was extracted using Trizol reagent, and RNA quality was assessed on an Agilent 2100 Bioanalyzer. Points on this clonotype: No cognate antigen has been identified for it. Just one base apart from a much larger clone, this may be a read error.

From a lookup of the germline V gene (reference sequence), CDR1 and CDR2 are GTSNPN and SVGIG. After removal of 0 bases from V and 5 bases from J, the junction retains 6 bases not matched to a gene. The CDR3 runs 15 residues from the cysteine to the phenylalanine. The DNA shown is the 45-base CDR3, in frame from base 1. TCR beta CDR3 regions were amplified from RNA transcripts. The TCR CDR3 was subjected to a first round of RT-PCR using the HTBI primer set and the Qiagen OneStep RT-PCR kit. A second multiplex PCR round built the libraries, followed by size selection and purification. Libraries were sequenced paired-end with 100 bp reads on an Illumina HiSeq2000. Regarding the original processing steps: SOAPnuke was used to process the raw data, removing reads that contained adapters or uncalled bases, had a mean Phred below 15, or lacked an exact match to the constant primer or identifier. COPE v1.2.5 was used to merge high-quality paired reads, and clonotypes were defined as unique nucleotide sequences. MiTCR v1.1 was used to align clonotypes to the IMGT TRBV, TRBD and TRBJ reference segments. Only V-J combinations with frequency above 0.0001, covering 99% to 99.2% of repertoires, were analysed. A TCS score was defined as the ratio of F50 (clonal expansion) to E x V (chaos), with BLOSUM62-based TCRdist applied between CDR3 peptides within each V-J. Welch's t-statistics and random forest reduced 500 to 650 V-J features to about 13, which were used in a naive Bayes classifier (R e1071). TCRdb redid the processing of the public reads, applying fastp at Q25 and MiXCR, and retained in-frame beta chains. Each CDR3 protein appears once, grouped with its most common genes and DNA. The V and J calls here are based on TCRdb, not the publication. The table for this sample lists approximately 530,000 distinct CDR3 sequences; about a sixth of them were counted only once. About 17% of the sample is in the top ten clones.

Sequencing input: blood. Recombination linked TRBV30 to TRBJ2-3; the central 9 bases match TRBD2. This clonotype originated in a woman aged 18-35 years with Graves' hyperthyroidism. CDR3 protein: CAWSVGGRVLDTQYF. The bases are TGTGCCTGGAGTGTAGGCGGGAGGGTGCTAGATACGCAGTATTTT.